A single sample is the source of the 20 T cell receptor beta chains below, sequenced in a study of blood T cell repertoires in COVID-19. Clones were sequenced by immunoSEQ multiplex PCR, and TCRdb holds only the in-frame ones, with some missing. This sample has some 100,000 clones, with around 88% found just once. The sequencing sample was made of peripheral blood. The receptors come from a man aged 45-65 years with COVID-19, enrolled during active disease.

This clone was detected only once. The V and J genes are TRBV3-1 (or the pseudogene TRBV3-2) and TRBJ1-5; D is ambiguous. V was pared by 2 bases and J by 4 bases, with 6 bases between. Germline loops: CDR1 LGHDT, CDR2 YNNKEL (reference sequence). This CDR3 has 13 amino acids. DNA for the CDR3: TGTGCCAGCAGCCAATCCCTTAATCAGCCCCAGCATTTT. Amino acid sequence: CASSQSLNQPQHF.

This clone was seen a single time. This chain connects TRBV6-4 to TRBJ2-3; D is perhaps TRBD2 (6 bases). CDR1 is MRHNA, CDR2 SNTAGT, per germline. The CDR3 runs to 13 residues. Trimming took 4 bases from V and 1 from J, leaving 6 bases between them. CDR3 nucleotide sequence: TGTGCCAGCAGTGCTAGCGGCACAGATACGCAGTATTTT. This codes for CASSASGTDTQYF.

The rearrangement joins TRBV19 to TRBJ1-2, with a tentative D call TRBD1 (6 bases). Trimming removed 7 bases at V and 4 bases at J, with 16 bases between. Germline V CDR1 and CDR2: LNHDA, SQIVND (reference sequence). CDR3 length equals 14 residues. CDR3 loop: CASTQIQGAYGYTF. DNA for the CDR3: TGTGCCAGTACCCAGATACAGGGCGCCTATGGCTACACCTTC.

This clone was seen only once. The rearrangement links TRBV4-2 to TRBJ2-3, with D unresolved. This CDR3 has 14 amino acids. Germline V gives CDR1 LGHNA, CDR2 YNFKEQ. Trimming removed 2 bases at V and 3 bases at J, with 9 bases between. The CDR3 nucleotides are TGTGCCAGCAGCCAAATCCTGCGGACAGATACGCAGTATTTT. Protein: CASSQILRTDTQYF.

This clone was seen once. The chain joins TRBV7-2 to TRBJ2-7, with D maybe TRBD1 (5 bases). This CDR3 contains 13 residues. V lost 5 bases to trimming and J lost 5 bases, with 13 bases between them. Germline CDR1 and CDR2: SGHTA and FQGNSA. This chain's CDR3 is CASSPRAGNEQYF. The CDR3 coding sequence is TGTGCCAGCAGCCCCCGTGCAGGGAACGAGCAGTACTTC.

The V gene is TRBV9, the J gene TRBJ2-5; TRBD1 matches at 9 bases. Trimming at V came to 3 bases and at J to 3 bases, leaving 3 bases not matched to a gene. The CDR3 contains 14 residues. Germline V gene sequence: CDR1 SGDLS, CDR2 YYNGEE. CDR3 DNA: TGTGCCAGCAGCGCTGGACAGGGGAAAGAGACCCAGTACTTC. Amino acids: CASSAGQGKETQYF.

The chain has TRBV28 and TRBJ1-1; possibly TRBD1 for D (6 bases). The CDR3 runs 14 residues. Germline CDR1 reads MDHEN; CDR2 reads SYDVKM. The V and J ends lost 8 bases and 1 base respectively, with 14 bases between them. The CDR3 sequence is CASVGGQQNTEAFF. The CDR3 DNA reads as TGTGCCAGCGTAGGCGGACAGCAGAACACTGAAGCTTTCTTT. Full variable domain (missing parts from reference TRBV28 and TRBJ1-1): DVKVTQSSRYLVKRTGEKVFLECVQDMDHENMFWYRQDPGLGLRLIYFSYDVKMKEKGDIPEGYSVSREKKERFSLILESASTNQTSMYLCASVGGQQNTEAFFGQGTRLTVV.

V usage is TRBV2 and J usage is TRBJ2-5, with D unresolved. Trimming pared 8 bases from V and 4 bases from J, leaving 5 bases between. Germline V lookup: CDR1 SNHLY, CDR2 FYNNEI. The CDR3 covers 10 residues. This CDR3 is CASALETQYF. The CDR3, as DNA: TGTGCCAGCGCGCTAGAGACCCAGTACTTC.

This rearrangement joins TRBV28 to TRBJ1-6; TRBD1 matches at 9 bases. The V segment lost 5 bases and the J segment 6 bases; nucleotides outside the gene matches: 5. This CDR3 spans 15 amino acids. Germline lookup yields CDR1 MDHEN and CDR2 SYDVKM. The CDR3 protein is CASSGGTGINSPLHF. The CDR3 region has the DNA TGTGCCAGCAGTGGGGGGACAGGGATTAATTCACCCCTCCACTTT.

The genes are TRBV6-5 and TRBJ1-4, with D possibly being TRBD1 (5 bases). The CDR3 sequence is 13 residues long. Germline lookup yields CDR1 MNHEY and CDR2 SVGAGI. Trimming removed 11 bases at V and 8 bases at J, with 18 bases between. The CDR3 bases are TGTGCCGGTTCGGGGGGAGTAAGCGAAAAACTGTTTTTT. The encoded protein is CAGSGGVSEKLFF.

Written as DNA, the CDR3 is TGTGCCAGCAGCACACCTAGCGGGGGGGCCATCAGCTCCTACAATGAGCAGTTCTTC. This sequence encodes CASSTPSGGAISSYNEQFF. This chain uses TRBV7-2 with TRBJ2-1; 12 nucleotides align to TRBD2. Trimming removed 5 bases from V and 0 bases from J; junction bases left unmatched: 11. CDR3 size: 19 residues. CDR1 and CDR2 (germline): SGHTA, FQGNSA.

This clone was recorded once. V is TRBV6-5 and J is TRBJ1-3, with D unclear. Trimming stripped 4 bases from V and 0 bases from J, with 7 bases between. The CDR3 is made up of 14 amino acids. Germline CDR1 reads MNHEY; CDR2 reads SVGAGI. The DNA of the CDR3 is TGTGCCAGCAGTTTGGGGAGCTCTGGAAACACCATATATTTT. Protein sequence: CASSLGSSGNTIYF.

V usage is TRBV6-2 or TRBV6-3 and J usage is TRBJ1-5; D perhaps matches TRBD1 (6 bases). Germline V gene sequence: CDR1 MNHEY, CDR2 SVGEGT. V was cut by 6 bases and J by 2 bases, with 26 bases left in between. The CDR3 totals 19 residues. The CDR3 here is CASSPTQGFRLSGNQPQHF. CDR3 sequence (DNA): TGTGCCAGCAGCCCTACACAGGGCTTCCGATTATCGGGCAATCAGCCCCAGCATTTT.

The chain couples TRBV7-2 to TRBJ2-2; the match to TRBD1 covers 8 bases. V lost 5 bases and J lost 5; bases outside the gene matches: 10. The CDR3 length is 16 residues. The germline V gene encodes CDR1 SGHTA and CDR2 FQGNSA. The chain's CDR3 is CASSPRTGLVTGELFF. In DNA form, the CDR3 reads TGTGCCAGCAGCCCCCGGACAGGGCTGGTAACCGGGGAGCTGTTTTTT.

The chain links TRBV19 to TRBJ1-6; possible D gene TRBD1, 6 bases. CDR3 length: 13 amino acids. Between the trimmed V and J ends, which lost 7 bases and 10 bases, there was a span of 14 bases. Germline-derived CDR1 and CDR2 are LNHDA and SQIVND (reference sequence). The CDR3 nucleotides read TGTGCCAGTAACGAGGTAGGGGGATCACCCCTCCACTTT. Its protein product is CASNEVGGSPLHF.

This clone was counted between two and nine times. CDR3 sequence (DNA): TGTGCCAGCGGGGCGAGATACCAGCAGTACTTC. Residues: CASGARYQQYF. The chain carries TRBV2 and TRBJ2-7; TRBD1 might be the D (5 bases). CDR3 length equals 11 residues. Trimming cost V 8 bases and J 8 bases, with 13 bases left between them. The germline gives CDR1 SNHLY, CDR2 FYNNEI. Combining the CDR3 with reference TRBV2 and TRBJ2-7 gives the whole variable domain EPEVTQTPSHQVTQMGQEVILRCVPISNHLYFYWYRQILGQKVEFLVSFYNNEISEKSEIFDDQFSVERPDGSNFTLKIRSTKLEDSAMYFCASGARYQQYFGPGTRLTVT.

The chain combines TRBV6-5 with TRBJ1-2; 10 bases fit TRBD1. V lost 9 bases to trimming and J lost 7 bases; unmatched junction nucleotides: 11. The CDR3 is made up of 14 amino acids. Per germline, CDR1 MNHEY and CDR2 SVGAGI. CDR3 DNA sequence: TGTGCCAGTAGCCCCTCGGGACAGGGGTCTGGCTACACCTTC. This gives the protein CASSPSGQGSGYTF.

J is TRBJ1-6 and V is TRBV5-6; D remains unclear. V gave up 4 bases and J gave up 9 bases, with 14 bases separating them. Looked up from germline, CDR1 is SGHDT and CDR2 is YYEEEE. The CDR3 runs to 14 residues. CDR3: CASSGWAPSSPLHF. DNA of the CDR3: TGTGCCAGCAGCGGTTGGGCCCCCAGTTCACCCCTCCACTTT. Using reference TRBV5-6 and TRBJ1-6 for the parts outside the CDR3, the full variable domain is DAGVTQSPTHLIKTRGQQVTLRCSPKSGHDTVSWYQQALGQGPQFIFQYYEEEERQRGNFPDRFSGHQFPNYSSELNVNALLLGDSALYLCASSGWAPSSPLHFGNGTRLTVT.

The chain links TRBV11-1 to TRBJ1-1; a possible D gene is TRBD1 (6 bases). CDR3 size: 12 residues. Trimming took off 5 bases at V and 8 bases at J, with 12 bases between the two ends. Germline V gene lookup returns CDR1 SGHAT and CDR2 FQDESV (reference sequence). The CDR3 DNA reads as TGTGCCAGCAGCCCGGGGACACGGGAAGCTTTCTTT. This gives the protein CASSPGTREAFF.

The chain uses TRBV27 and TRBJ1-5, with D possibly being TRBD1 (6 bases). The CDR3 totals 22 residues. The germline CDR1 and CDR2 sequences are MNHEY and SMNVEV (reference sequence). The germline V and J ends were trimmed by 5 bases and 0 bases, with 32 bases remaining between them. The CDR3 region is CASSPLTGLTVFQGRSNQPQHF. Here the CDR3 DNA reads TGTGCCAGCAGTCCGTTGACAGGACTTACGGTTTTTCAGGGTCGTAGCAATCAGCCCCAGCATTTT.